This T cell receptor (beta chain) was retrieved from a study of spatial heterogeneity in lung cancer. The overall study: Sequenced were any available follow-up PBMC samples, which had been obtained a median of approximately two years after resection.

CDR1 SQVTM and CDR2 ANQGSEA come from the germline V gene. The CDR3 loop spans 14 amino acids. The V end lost 4 bases, the J end lost 2 bases, and 13 bases lay between the germline ends. The presence of a unique molecular identifier marked each TCR cDNA molecule. TCRdb reprocessed the 5' RACE reads via MiXCR and lists one record per CDR3 protein. The repertoire holds under 150,000 distinct CDR3 sequences, with more than 9% as singletons. Time point: blood at routine non-recurrence follow-up after resection. Unsorted whole RNA from tumor, nontumor lung or frozen PBMC underwent sequencing. This clonotype was counted ten times or more.

The sample in question was PBMCs, obtained at follow-up. The chain couples TRBV29-1 to TRBJ2-3; D is perhaps TRBD1 (6 bases). This receptor was identified in a male donor with early-stage non-small cell lung cancer. The DNA for the CDR3 is TGCAGCGTTGGTCGTCGGACAGACACAGATACGCAGTATTTT. Residues: CSVGRRTDTDTQYF.